This TCR beta chain was captured by sequencing in a study of blood T cell repertoires in COVID-19. Trimming took off 3 bases at V and 4 bases at J, with 9 bases between the two ends. This CDR3 is 13 amino acids long. From germline, CDR1 is SGHAT and CDR2 FQDESV (reference sequence). TCRdb's copy holds only in-frame clones and misses some; the assay was immunoSEQ multiplex PCR. The table has 200,000 to 300,000 clones, 85% to 90% seen once. The receptor comes from a woman between 35 and 50 years old with acute or convalescent COVID-19. J is TRBJ1-1 and V is TRBV11-1; the D gene is possibly TRBD1 (5 bases). Sample: peripheral blood. This CDR3 reads CASSLAQATEAFF. CDR3 bases: TGTGCCAGCAGCTTGGCACAGGCCACTGAAGCTTTCTTT.